The 28 T cell receptor beta chains reported below all come from one sample, sequenced in a study of OX40 agonist ivuxolimab in advanced cancers. Clones were read by immunoSEQ multiplex PCR, and TCRdb kept only the in-frame ones, dropping some. In the table there are about 59,000 clones, 80% to 85% of which are singletons. The sample in question was CD4+ or CD8+ T cells sorted from blood, obtained in a trial of the OX40 agonist ivuxolimab. These TCRs come from an adult with an advanced solid tumor such as melanoma, head and neck, liver or kidney cancer.

This clone was counted once. Sequence at one end of the junction differs from germline and may be a read error. This chain uses TRBV7-8 with TRBJ2-5; 10 bases fit TRBD1. Germline V gene lookup returns CDR1 SGHVS and CDR2 FQNEAQ. This CDR3 comprises 16 residues. For the CDR3, the DNA is TGTGCCAGCAGCTTAACTCCGACAGGGGGCGAAGAGATCCAGTACTTC. This gives the protein CASSLTPTGGEEIQYF.

The chain links TRBV7-8 to TRBJ1-6; TRBD1 matches 7 bases. Per germline, CDR1 SGHVS and CDR2 FQNEAQ. Trimming removed 5 bases from V and 3 bases from J; junction bases left unmatched: 16. The length of the CDR3 is 19 residues. CDR3 in DNA: TGTGCCAGCAGCACATATGGGCGTGGGACAGTCGGCTATAATTCACCCCTCCACTTT. Its translation is CASSTYGRGTVGYNSPLHF.

The rearrangement links TRBV5-5 to TRBJ2-1; 11 bases line up with TRBD2. The trim removed 4 bases at V and 6 bases at J, leaving 6 bases unmatched. Germline CDR1 SGHKS, CDR2 YYEKEE (reference sequence). The CDR3 sequence is 15 residues long. CDR3 in amino acids: CASSQLAGGFNEQFF. The CDR3 DNA reads TGTGCCAGCAGCCAGCTAGCGGGAGGATTCAATGAGCAGTTCTTC.

The chain is built from TRBV6-1 and TRBJ1-3; D remains ambiguous. CDR3 size: 12 residues. The germline V gene has CDR1 MNHNS and CDR2 SASEGT. With 6 bases removed from V and 7 bases from J, the gap between germline ends came to 10 bases. In DNA, the CDR3 is TGTGCCAGCAGGAAACCCCCCAACACCATATATTTT. Translated: CASRKPPNTIYF.

V usage is TRBV29-1 and J usage is TRBJ2-7; D tentatively fits TRBD1 or TRBD2 (6 bases each). The CDR3 totals 14 residues. Per the germline V gene, CDR1 is SQVTM and CDR2 is ANQGSEA. V was trimmed by 4 bases and J by 2 bases, leaving 15 bases between them. The CDR3, as DNA: TGCAGCGTTGCCCTGCGGGACACGACCTACGAGCAGTACTTC. It specifies CSVALRDTTYEQYF.

This clone was counted once. This CDR3 is CASSNPNTEAFF. The DNA for the CDR3 is TGCGCCAGCAGCAACCCAAACACTGAAGCTTTCTTT. The V and J genes are TRBV5-1 and TRBJ1-1; D uncertain. Germline CDR1 SGHRS, CDR2 YFSETQ. V lost 4 bases to trimming and J lost 2 bases, with 6 bases between them. This CDR3 has 12 amino acids.

This clone was picked up one time. The gene calls are TRBV6-1 and TRBJ1-3; D gene unclear. Germline V gene data show CDR1 as MNHNS and CDR2 as SASEGT. CDR3 length: 16 residues. Trimming cost V 3 bases and J 0 bases, with 12 bases left between them. The CDR3 DNA reads TGTGCCAGCAGTGAGATTCAGGCGACCTCTGGAAACACCATATATTTT. Its protein product is CASSEIQATSGNTIYF.

Only a few counts were recorded for this clone. The rearrangement uses TRBV5-8 and TRBJ2-7; 9 bases map to TRBD1. CDR1 SGHTS and CDR2 YDEGEE come from the germline V gene. V was pared by 2 bases and J by 5 bases, with 8 bases of the junction left unmatched. This CDR3 has 15 amino acids. The chain's CDR3 is CASSLSPGQGHEQYF. The CDR3 DNA follows: TGTGCCAGCAGCTTATCTCCGGGACAGGGCCACGAGCAGTACTTC.

The V gene is TRBV5-1, the J gene TRBJ2-7; maybe TRBD2 (5 bases). Germline V lookup: CDR1 SGHRS, CDR2 YFSETQ. The CDR3 sequence is 11 residues long. Trimming stripped 4 bases from V and 4 bases from J, with 6 bases between. The CDR3 nucleotides are TGCGCCAGCAGCCCGGGGTACGAGCAGTACTTC. This translates into CASSPGYEQYF.

This clone was observed once. The chain has TRBV19 and TRBJ1-5; no definite D call. From germline, CDR1 is LNHDA and CDR2 SQIVND (reference sequence). This CDR3 is 15 amino acids long. Trimming removed 1 base from V and 4 bases from J, with 11 bases in between. The DNA of the CDR3 is TGTGCCAGTAGTATAGGAAGCTCGGGTAATCAGCCCCAGCATTTT. Amino acid sequence: CASSIGSSGNQPQHF.

V and J are TRBV30 and TRBJ2-1; the D call may be TRBD1 or TRBD2 (5 bases each). Trimming cost V 0 bases and J 6 bases, with 9 bases left between them. CDR1 and CDR2 (germline): GTSNPN, SVGIG (reference sequence). CDR3 length equals 13 residues. The CDR3 region is CAWSVRGTNEQFF. The CDR3 region has the DNA TGTGCCTGGAGTGTACGAGGGACCAATGAGCAGTTCTTC.

The chain carries TRBV5-8 and TRBJ2-1; TRBD1 agrees at 7 bases. This CDR3 has 14 residues. J gave up 3 bases and V 4 bases, and 4 bases lay outside the gene matches. Per germline, CDR1 SGHTS and CDR2 YDEGEE. CDR3 region: CASSVPGGYNEQFF. CDR3 coding DNA: TGTGCCAGCAGCGTACCAGGGGGCTACAATGAGCAGTTCTTC.

The chain is built from TRBV30 and TRBJ1-3; no clear D gene. The CDR3 has 14 amino acids. Per the germline V gene, CDR1 is GTSNPN and CDR2 is SVGIG (reference sequence). The V end was cut by 0 bases, the J end by 1 base, with 7 bases between. The CDR3 here is CAWSVPASGNTIYF. CDR3 DNA: TGTGCCTGGAGTGTACCGGCGTCTGGAAACACCATATATTTT.

J is TRBJ2-3 and V is TRBV20-1; no reliable D call. The CDR3 totals 11 residues. CDR1 and CDR2 from the germline V gene are DFQATT and SNEGSKA (reference sequence). V dropped 1 base and J dropped 3 bases, with 2 bases sitting between them. The CDR3 nucleotides read TGCAGTGCTAGAGCGACAGATACGCAGTATTTT. Its protein is CSARATDTQYF.

This sequence joins TRBV5-6 and TRBJ1-5; D may be TRBD1 (6 bases). The V gene's germline CDR1 is SGHDT and CDR2 YYEEEE. Trimming left V 3 bases short and J 11 bases short, with 18 bases between. This CDR3 is built from 14 residues. CDR3 nucleotide sequence: TGTGCCAGCAGCTCCCGGACAGTCCCTGTGTCCCAGCATTTT. Translation gives CASSSRTVPVSQHF.

In DNA form, the CDR3 reads TGTGCCAGCAGCTCAGGAGGCGTTTCCTATGGCTACACCTTC. As protein: CASSSGGVSYGYTF. The rearrangement links TRBV7-9 to TRBJ1-2; no definite D call. The CDR3 has 14 amino acids. From germline, CDR1 is SEHNR and CDR2 FQNEAQ (reference sequence). Trimming left V 4 bases short and J 4 bases short, with 13 bases between.

The chain employs TRBV5-4 and TRBJ1-2; 9 bases align to TRBD1. Germline CDR1 SGHNT, CDR2 YYREEE (reference sequence). CDR3 size: 16 residues. J gave up 3 bases and V 2 bases, and 8 bases lay outside the gene matches. The CDR3 spells CASSFTGGGWDYGYTF. CDR3 DNA: TGTGCCAGCAGCTTTACAGGGGGCGGTTGGGACTATGGCTACACCTTC. The full variable domain, completed using reference TRBV5-4 and TRBJ1-2, is ETGVTQSPTHLIKTRGQQVTLRCSSQSGHNTVSWYQQALGQGPQFIFQYYREEENGRGNFPPRFSGLQFPNYSSELNVNALELDDSALYLCASSFTGGGWDYGYTFGSGTRLTVV.

In its sample, this clone was seen once. This sequence joins TRBV5-1 and TRBJ1-2; 9 nucleotides align to TRBD1. Losses at the gene ends were 2 bases for V and 4 bases for J; bases not matched to a gene: 9. CDR3 length: 16 amino acids. Germline values: CDR1 SGHRS, CDR2 YFSETQ. The CDR3 loop reads CASSFTAMTGGYGYTF. The DNA of the CDR3 is TGCGCCAGCAGCTTTACGGCTATGACAGGGGGCTATGGCTACACCTTC.

The chain combines TRBV4-2 with TRBJ1-1; no clear D gene. Per germline, CDR1 LGHNA and CDR2 YNFKEQ. The CDR3 spans 15 residues. Between the trimmed V and J ends, which lost 4 bases and 1 base, there was a span of 13 bases. CDR3 protein: CASSLFPKGNTEAFF. The CDR3 DNA is TGTGCCAGCAGCCTCTTCCCAAAGGGGAACACTGAAGCTTTCTTT.

The chain combines TRBV6-5 with TRBJ2-1; 10 bases are a match to TRBD2. The length of the CDR3 is 15 residues. J lost 9 bases, V lost 6 bases, and 11 bases had no gene match. CDR1 MNHEY and CDR2 SVGAGI come from the germline V gene. The CDR3 nucleotides are TGTGCCAGCAGGGGTACCGGGACTAGCGTAATTGAGCAGTTCTTC. Its translation is CASRGTGTSVIEQFF.

This clone was counted once. This chain connects TRBV5-1 to TRBJ2-3; 7 nucleotides match TRBD2. Germline V gives CDR1 SGHRS, CDR2 YFSETQ. V lost 3 bases to trimming and J lost 2 bases; unmatched junction nucleotides: 12. The CDR3 extends over 17 amino acids. The CDR3 loop is CASSSAGAGSFTDTQYF. The CDR3 DNA sequence: TGCGCCAGCAGCTCAGCCGGAGCGGGATCCTTCACAGATACGCAGTATTTT.

The chain is built from TRBV7-9 and TRBJ1-4, with a tentative D call TRBD1 (6 bases). The germline CDR1 and CDR2 sequences are SEHNR and FQNEAQ (reference sequence). The CDR3 totals 15 residues. Trimming cost V 5 bases and J 8 bases, with 18 bases left between them. CDR3 DNA sequence: TGTGCCAGCAGCCCCTGGACAGCGATAAGGGAAAAACTGTTTTTT. Protein product: CASSPWTAIREKLFF.

The chain uses TRBV30 and TRBJ2-1, with TRBD2 identical over 11 bases. The CDR3 is made up of 16 amino acids. Germline V lookup: CDR1 GTSNPN, CDR2 SVGIG (reference sequence). Trimming cost V 4 bases and J 8 bases; bases outside gene matches: 13. The CDR3: CAWNSYGLAGQDEQFF. CDR3 in DNA: TGTGCCTGGAATTCCTATGGACTAGCGGGTCAGGATGAGCAGTTCTTC.

J is TRBJ2-3 and V is TRBV5-1; 7 bases fit TRBD2. Germline CDR1 and CDR2: SGHRS and YFSETQ. V lost 1 base and J lost 4; bases outside the gene matches: 6. CDR3 size: 15 residues. For the CDR3, the DNA is TGCGCCAGCAGCTTGTCCCAGGGAGGGTCAGATACGCAGTATTTT. Translation: CASSLSQGGSDTQYF.

This clone appeared a few times. V gene TRBV6-1 combines with J gene TRBJ2-7; TRBD1 might be the D (5 bases). V was trimmed by 0 bases and J by 7 bases, leaving 19 bases between them. Germline loops: CDR1 MNHNS, CDR2 SASEGT. The CDR3 extends over 16 amino acids. CDR3 in DNA: TGTGCCAGCAGTGAAGCGAAAGTACAGGACGACGGAGAGCAGTACTTC. It translates to CASSEAKVQDDGEQYF.

The chain has TRBV5-1 and TRBJ2-5, with 8 positions matching TRBD1. CDR1 and CDR2 (germline): SGHRS, YFSETQ. The CDR3 spans 14 residues. V dropped 4 bases and J dropped 7; count of bases not matched to a gene: 9. The DNA for the CDR3 is TGCGCCAGCAGCCTGGACAGGGCATCACGGACCCAGTACTTC. It yields the protein CASSLDRASRTQYF. The entire variable domain, with the rest obtained from reference TRBV5-1 and TRBJ2-5, is as follows: KAGVTQTPRYLIKTRGQQVTLSCSPISGHRSVSWYQQTPGQGLQFLFEYFSETQRNKGNFPGRFSGRQFSNSRSEMNVSTLELGDSALYLCASSLDRASRTQYFGPGTRLLVL.

The J gene is TRBJ1-2, the V gene TRBV7-9, with D unclear. V lost 3 bases and J lost 6, with 8 bases in between. There are 12 residues in the CDR3. Germline-derived CDR1 and CDR2 are SEHNR and FQNEAQ (reference sequence). The CDR3 here is CASSLKANGYTF. The CDR3, as DNA: TGTGCCAGCAGCTTGAAGGCCAATGGCTACACCTTC.

This sequence joins TRBV11-2 and TRBJ2-1, with unresolved D. The ends were cut back, 2 bases at V and 9 bases at J, with 14 bases in the middle. Germline-derived CDR1 and CDR2 are SGHAT and FQNNGV. CDR3 length equals 14 residues. The CDR3 is CASSLSVGRSEQFF. The CDR3 DNA follows: TGTGCCAGCAGCTTATCAGTCGGGCGGAGTGAGCAGTTCTTC. The whole variable domain, filled in from reference TRBV11-2 and TRBJ2-1, reads EAGVAQSPRYKIIEKRQSVAFWCNPISGHATLYWYQQILGQGPKLLIQFQNNGVVDDSQLPKDRFSAERLKGVDSTLKIQPAKLEDSAVYLCASSLSVGRSEQFFGPGTRLTVL.